The 32 T cell receptor beta chains below were found in one sample sequenced in a study of blood T cells in healthy people across ages. Together with a sample-barcoded 5' primer, a J-beta primer mix was included in a second PCR lasting about 7 to 12 cycles. TCRdb ran MiXCR on the 5' RACE reads and lists one entry per CDR3 protein. The sample lists about 680,000 distinct CDR3 sequences; around 49% were seen once. What was sequenced was blood. Receptors were obtained from a woman aged 55 to 70 in good health.

V and J are TRBV27 and TRBJ2-1; 7 bases map to TRBD2. This CDR3 region has 17 residues. Germline V gives CDR1 MNHEY, CDR2 SMNVEV (reference sequence). Trimming took 2 bases from V and 6 from J; bases not matched to a gene: 13. The CDR3 region has the DNA TGTGCCAGCAGTTTAGATGAGGGAGGGAGGGTATTCAATGAGCAGTTCTTC. Translation: CASSLDEGGRVFNEQFF.

This clonotype was seen a few times. V gene TRBV9 combines with J gene TRBJ2-7; TRBD1 is a possible D gene (5 bases). This CDR3 is built from 14 residues. V lost 0 bases, J lost 3 bases, and 10 bases lay in between. CDR1 and CDR2 (germline): SGDLS, YYNGEE. CDR3 nucleotides: TGTGCCAGCAGCGTAGGCCCAGGGCTCTACGAGCAGTACTTC. This gives the protein CASSVGPGLYEQYF.

The table lists this clonotype with a count of one. The chain links TRBV7-3 to TRBJ2-5; 8 bases line up with TRBD2. The J call is doubtful: the DNA matches TRBJ2-7 better. This CDR3 spans 14 amino acids. Germline V CDR1 and CDR2: SGHTA, FQGTGA. The CDR3 DNA follows: TGTGCCAGCAGCACTGCGGGAGGTTCCTACGAGCAGTACTTC. It is translated as CASSTAGGSYEQYF.

This clonotype was counted a few times. The J gene is TRBJ2-7, the V gene TRBV20-1; 11 bases align to TRBD2. Germline trimming cut 3 bases from V and 0 bases from J; bases unmatched to any gene: 4. The CDR3 loop spans 15 amino acids. The germline V gene has CDR1 DFQATT and CDR2 SNEGSKA (reference sequence). The CDR3 DNA reads as TGCAGTGCTAGTACTAGCGGGAGTACCTCCTACGAGCAGTACTTC. It specifies CSASTSGSTSYEQYF.

The rearrangement links TRBV6-2 or TRBV6-3 to TRBJ2-1, with 7 bases fitting TRBD2. This CDR3 has 17 amino acids. Germline lookup yields CDR1 MNHEY and CDR2 SVGEGT. Trimming took 4 bases from V and 9 from J; bases not matched to a gene: 18. The CDR3 DNA sequence: TGTGCCAGCAGTTCTCCCCCGTGGCTAGCGGCTGGAGGTGAGCAGTTCTTC. It is translated as CASSSPPWLAAGGEQFF.

This rearrangement joins TRBV6-1 to TRBJ1-4; the D gene is possibly TRBD1 (5 bases). This CDR3 spans 14 amino acids. Between the trimmed V and J ends, which lost 3 bases and 7 bases, there was a span of 12 bases. Germline assignment: CDR1 MNHNS and CDR2 SASEGT. The CDR3 DNA is TGTGCCAGCAGTGACGAGGGGATCCGTGAAAAACTGTTTTTT. Its protein is CASSDEGIREKLFF.

Only a few counts were recorded for this clonotype. The chain links TRBV20-1 to TRBJ2-1; 8 bases align to TRBD2. This CDR3 is built from 13 residues. CDR1 and CDR2 from the germline V gene are DFQATT and SNEGSKA (reference sequence). V dropped 3 bases and J dropped 4; count of bases not matched to a gene: 2. In nucleotides, the CDR3 is TGCAGTGCTAGGGAGCGGGAGTACAATGAGCAGTTCTTC. Translation gives CSAREREYNEQFF.

The chain links TRBV6-2 or TRBV6-3 to TRBJ2-4, with D possibly matching TRBD2 (6 bases). V was clipped by 7 bases and J by 6 bases, with 19 bases between them. Germline loops: CDR1 MNHEY, CDR2 SVGEGT. This CDR3 has 15 amino acids. CDR3 sequence: CASTNGGLGLNIQYF. CDR3 bases: TGTGCCAGCACCAATGGGGGACTCGGCCTAAACATTCAGTACTTC.

This clonotype was seen once. The chain carries TRBV29-1 and TRBJ1-3; no reliable D call. The CDR3 loop spans 11 amino acids. Germline CDR1 and CDR2: SQVTM and ANQGSEA. V was trimmed by 6 bases and J by 4 bases, leaving 7 bases between them. The CDR3 nucleotides read TGCAGCGTAGAGGAAGGAAACACCATATATTTT. It specifies CSVEEGNTIYF.

This clonotype was counted a few times. The V and J genes are TRBV29-1 and TRBJ2-1; maybe TRBD2 (5 bases). Trimming left V 6 bases short and J 9 bases short, with 15 bases between. The CDR3 totals 12 residues. The germline gives CDR1 SQVTM, CDR2 ANQGSEA. The DNA for the CDR3 is TGCAGCGTCGCCTACCCCGAGGGTGAGCAGTTCTTC. This codes for CSVAYPEGEQFF.

This CDR3 reads CSAVLAGLIGEQYF. The DNA for the CDR3 is TGCAGTGCTGTCCTAGCGGGACTGATAGGCGAGCAGTACTTC. This chain connects TRBV20-1 to TRBJ2-7, with 9 nucleotides matching TRBD2. Germline-derived CDR1 and CDR2 are DFQATT and SNEGSKA (reference sequence). The CDR3 is made up of 14 amino acids. With 5 bases clipped from V and 6 bases from J, the junction kept 11 bases outside the gene matches.

The chain combines TRBV20-1 with TRBJ2-7, with a possible D match to TRBD2 (5 bases). The CDR3 runs 12 residues. V lost 8 bases, J lost 1 base, and 12 bases lay in between. The germline V gene encodes CDR1 DFQATT and CDR2 SNEGSKA (reference sequence). CDR3 sequence reads: CSPSSGSYEQYF. In DNA, the CDR3 is TGCAGTCCGTCCAGCGGTTCCTACGAGCAGTACTTC.

As to this clonotype: A single base separates this from a much larger clone, so it may be a read error. CDR3 coding DNA: TGTGCCAGCAGTCACGGCCCGGGGGCTAGAGGCTACACCTTC. Translated: CASSHGPGARGYTF. The chain couples TRBV6-2 or TRBV6-3 to TRBJ1-2, with a tentative D call TRBD1 (6 bases). Germline V lookup: CDR1 MNHEY, CDR2 SVGEGT. V lost 5 bases, J lost 8 bases, and 18 bases lay in between. This CDR3 is 14 amino acids long.

V usage is TRBV28 and J usage is TRBJ2-7; D remains ambiguous. Germline V gene sequence: CDR1 MDHEN, CDR2 SYDVKM. The CDR3 has 13 residues. Trimming removed 5 bases from V and 3 bases from J, with 11 bases in between. The DNA for the CDR3 is TGTGCCAGCAGTCAACGAGATCGCTACGAGCAGTACTTC. Residues: CASSQRDRYEQYF.

This clonotype was counted between two and nine times. The V call is TRBV20-1, the J call TRBJ2-7; 7 bases line up with TRBD1. After removal of 5 bases from V and 2 bases from J, the junction contained 6 bases not matched to a gene. This CDR3 has 13 residues. Germline loops: CDR1 DFQATT, CDR2 SNEGSKA (reference sequence). The CDR3: CSAPGTEPYEQYF. CDR3 nucleotides: TGCAGTGCTCCCGGGACAGAACCCTACGAGCAGTACTTC.

V is TRBV15 and J is TRBJ1-2; perhaps TRBD1 as D (6 bases). V was clipped by 0 bases and J by 8 bases, with 19 bases between them. This CDR3 has 16 amino acids. CDR1 is LNHNV and CDR2 is YYDKDF in the germline V gene (reference sequence). CDR3 sequence (DNA): TGTGCCACCAGCAGAGAGGCGAGGGTTGTAGGGGGAGGCTACACCTTC. It translates to CATSREARVVGGGYTF.

The V call is TRBV7-6, the J call TRBJ2-7; 11 bases agree with TRBD1. The CDR3 is 16 residues long. Trimming took 5 bases from V and 0 from J; bases not matched to a gene: 6. Germline CDR1 SGHVS, CDR2 FNYEAQ. The CDR3 nucleotides are TGTGCCAGCAGCCCGGGACAGGGGGTGTACTCCTACGAGCAGTACTTC. This translates into CASSPGQGVYSYEQYF. Looking up the rest from reference TRBV7-6 and TRBJ2-7 gives the full variable domain: GAGVSQSPRYKVTKRGQDVALRCDPISGHVSLYWYRQALGQGPEFLTYFNYEAQQDKSGLPNDRFSAERPEGSISTLTIQRTEQRDSAMYRCASSPGQGVYSYEQYFGPGTRLTVT.

This chain links TRBV29-1 with TRBJ2-7; the match to TRBD1 covers 9 bases. The CDR3 extends over 13 amino acids. The trim removed 7 bases at V and 4 bases at J, leaving 8 bases unmatched. Germline CDR1 reads SQVTM; CDR2 reads ANQGSEA. CDR3: CSAGGQGMYEQYF. The CDR3 nucleotides are TGCAGCGCGGGGGGACAGGGAATGTACGAGCAGTACTTC.

The genes are TRBV5-4 and TRBJ2-3, with D perhaps given as TRBD1 or TRBD2 (6 bases each). The CDR3 is 14 residues long. Germline values: CDR1 SGHNT, CDR2 YYREEE (reference sequence). V lost 4 bases and J 5 bases, leaving 14 bases between the germline ends. The CDR3 is CASSHPEGGDTQYF. DNA for the CDR3: TGTGCCAGCAGCCACCCGGAGGGGGGAGATACGCAGTATTTT.

The rearrangement links TRBV6-5 to TRBJ2-1; D possibly matches TRBD1 or TRBD2 (6 bases each). V was clipped by 7 bases and J by 7 bases, with 23 bases between them. Germline-derived CDR1 and CDR2 are MNHEY and SVGAGI. CDR3 length equals 16 residues. In DNA, the CDR3 is TGTGCCAGCACCCCACGGGGGCTGGTAGACCTGAATGAGCAGTTCTTC. Translation: CASTPRGLVDLNEQFF.

As for this clonotype: A read error may account for a junction end that differs from germline. In DNA, the CDR3 is TGTGCCAACAGCCAAAGTCCAGGGGTGGCACAAGAGACCCAGTACTTC. Encoded protein: CANSQSPGVAQETQYF. This chain connects TRBV4-2 to TRBJ2-5; maybe TRBD1 (6 bases). The V gene's germline CDR1 is LGHNA and CDR2 YNFKEQ. There are 16 residues in the CDR3.

This clonotype was detected ten times or more. The gene calls are TRBV20-1 and TRBJ2-7; 11 bases agree with TRBD2. From germline, CDR1 is DFQATT and CDR2 SNEGSKA (reference sequence). The CDR3 length is 18 residues. Losses at the gene ends were 1 base for V and 3 bases for J; bases not matched to a gene: 14. CDR3 DNA sequence: TGCAGTGCTAGAGCGGCACGATCGCTAGCGGGAGGAGTCTACGAGCAGTACTTC. It yields the protein CSARAARSLAGGVYEQYF.

The CDR3 DNA reads TGCGCCAGCAGCGTCCAGACTAGCGGGAAGGGAGAGACCCAGTACTTC. It is translated as CASSVQTSGKGETQYF. The chain joins TRBV5-1 to TRBJ2-5; 11 nucleotides line up with TRBD2. Losses at the gene ends were 4 bases for V and 4 bases for J; bases not matched to a gene: 9. Looked up from germline, CDR1 is SGHRS and CDR2 is YFSETQ. This CDR3 is built from 16 residues.

The J gene is TRBJ1-1, the V gene TRBV29-1, with 7 bases matching TRBD1. Germline CDR1 and CDR2: SQVTM and ANQGSEA. The CDR3 runs to 12 residues. The CDR3 region has the DNA TGCCAAGCGTTGGGGGGGACAGATGAAGCTTTCTTT. Its translation is CQALGGTDEAFF.

CDR3 protein: CASSEQGSYSEQYF. The CDR3 DNA is TGTGCCAGCAGCGAACAGGGATCATATTCCGAGCAGTACTTC. The rearrangement uses TRBV9 and TRBJ2-7; D may be TRBD1 (6 bases). The V end lost 3 bases, the J end lost 6 bases, and 16 bases lay between the germline ends. CDR3 length equals 14 residues. Germline CDR1 and CDR2: SGDLS and YYNGEE.

This clonotype has only a few counts. The chain links TRBV7-3 to TRBJ2-3, with D hard to call. The germline V gene encodes CDR1 SGHTA and CDR2 FQGTGA. V lost 3 bases, J lost 3 bases, and 13 bases lay in between. The CDR3 runs 15 residues. The CDR3, as DNA: TGTGCCAGCAGCTTTACCGGTCACCGGACAGATACGCAGTATTTT. It codes for CASSFTGHRTDTQYF.

The count of this clonotype is one. Germline is not matched at one junction end, which may reflect a read error. The chain links TRBV6-2 or TRBV6-3 to TRBJ2-7, with D tentatively TRBD2 (5 bases). This CDR3 region has 18 residues. The germline V gene has CDR1 MNHEY and CDR2 SVGEGT. The CDR3 DNA sequence: TGTGCCTGCAGTTACTCATTCGGGGTCCGGGCCAACGGCTATGAGCAGTACTTC. Amino acids: CACSYSFGVRANGYEQYF.

The chain couples TRBV7-9 to TRBJ2-3, with no clear D. The CDR3 covers 15 residues. Germline V lookup: CDR1 SEHNR, CDR2 FQNEAQ (reference sequence). Trimming cost V 1 base and J 4 bases, with 12 bases left between them. The CDR3: CASSLGASSADTQYF. The CDR3 nucleotides are TGTGCCAGCAGCTTAGGAGCCTCATCGGCAGATACGCAGTATTTT.

A few counts support this clonotype. V gene TRBV20-1 combines with J gene TRBJ2-1, with D perhaps TRBD1 or TRBD2 (6 bases each). The CDR3 extends over 15 amino acids. Germline V gene lookup returns CDR1 DFQATT and CDR2 SNEGSKA (reference sequence). V was clipped by 0 bases and J by 3 bases, with 12 bases between them. CDR3: CSARDARGHYNEQFF. The CDR3 DNA follows: TGCAGTGCTAGAGATGCCCGGGGGCACTACAATGAGCAGTTCTTC.

The rearrangement uses TRBV5-6 and TRBJ1-6; a weak D match, TRBD1 (6 bases). This CDR3 has 12 residues. The V and J ends lost 3 bases and 11 bases respectively, with 9 bases between them. CDR1 SGHDT and CDR2 YYEEEE come from the germline V gene. DNA for the CDR3: TGTGCCAGCAGCTGGGGGGGGCCACCCCTCCACTTT. This codes for CASSWGGPPLHF.

This chain links TRBV3-1 with TRBJ2-7; 9 nucleotides agree with TRBD1. The CDR3 is 15 residues long. Germline V gene lookup returns CDR1 LGHDT and CDR2 YNNKEL (reference sequence). V shed 3 bases, J shed 6 bases, and the junction held 9 bases outside the gene matches. CDR3 DNA sequence: TGTGCCAGCAGCCACGGGAACAGGGGGCTCTGCGAGCAGTACTTC. Translating it yields CASSHGNRGLCEQYF.

The table lists this clonotype with a few counts. The CDR3 sequence is CASRQGTGYEQYF. The CDR3 DNA sequence: TGCGCCAGCAGACAAGGGACAGGCTACGAGCAGTACTTC. V gene TRBV5-1 combines with J gene TRBJ2-7; 8 bases align to TRBD1. Germline lookup yields CDR1 SGHRS and CDR2 YFSETQ. The junction had 4 bases not matched to a gene; V was cut back by 5 bases and J by 3 bases. CDR3 length equals 13 residues.